One and the same sample provided the 24 T cell receptor beta chains below, sequenced in a study of cytomegalovirus exposure and HLA in healthy donors. PCR amplification relied on 60 Vbeta primers (plus 13 Jbeta primers). The assay was immunoSEQ multiplex PCR, and TCRdb's table has in-frame clones only and misses some. The table has about 93,000 clones, about 78% seen once. Sequencing was performed on PBMCs. The receptors derive from a woman aged 35 to 49 in good health and CMV-seronegative.

This clone was recorded once. The chain is built from TRBV18 and TRBJ2-5; possibly TRBD2 for D (6 bases). Per the germline V gene, CDR1 is KGHSH and CDR2 is LQKENI. Trimming took off 6 bases at V and 11 bases at J, with 16 bases between the two ends. The CDR3 has 12 residues. The CDR3 spells CASSGDLGVQYF. DNA of the CDR3: TGTGCCAGCTCGGGGGACTTAGGGGTTCAGTACTTC.

V and J are TRBV28 and TRBJ1-1; TRBD1 agrees at 7 bases. J was trimmed by 1 base and V by 10 bases; bases with no gene match: 9. The CDR3 spans 14 residues. The germline V gene encodes CDR1 MDHEN and CDR2 SYDVKM. For the CDR3, the DNA is TGTGCCACCCGACAGGGTCCAGGGAACACTGAAGCTTTCTTT. Its translation is CATRQGPGNTEAFF.

CDR3 nucleotides: TGTGCCAGCAGTGCCGGACAGGGTGGAATGAGGGAAAAACTGTTTTTT. Its translation: CASSAGQGGMREKLFF. The chain carries TRBV28 and TRBJ1-4, with TRBD1 matching over 8 bases. This CDR3 contains 16 residues. V dropped 5 bases and J dropped 8; count of bases not matched to a gene: 13. Germline CDR1 reads MDHEN; CDR2 reads SYDVKM.

The J gene is TRBJ2-7, the V gene TRBV5-4, with TRBD1 matching 9 bases. The germline gives CDR1 SGHNT, CDR2 YYREEE (reference sequence). J lost 2 bases, V lost 4 bases, and 7 bases had no gene match. There are 15 residues in the CDR3. In DNA, the CDR3 is TGTGCCAGCAGCGTGGGACAGGGAGGCCCCTACGAGCAGTACTTC. Translation gives CASSVGQGGPYEQYF.

This sequence joins TRBV19 and TRBJ2-7; TRBD2 aligns across 11 bases. Trimming took 4 bases from V and 3 from J; bases not matched to a gene: 5. Germline CDR1 is LNHDA and CDR2 is SQIVND (reference sequence). There are 15 residues in the CDR3. The CDR3 DNA is TGTGCCAGTAGTAAGCTAGCGGGAGGACTCTACGAGCAGTACTTC. This translates into CASSKLAGGLYEQYF.

The chain is built from TRBV27 and TRBJ2-7; D remains ambiguous. V shed 2 bases and J shed 6 bases, with 17 bases lying between them. CDR1 and CDR2 from the germline V gene are MNHEY and SMNVEV (reference sequence). This CDR3 spans 15 amino acids. The CDR3 bases are TGTGCCAGCAGTTTAGACAAGGCAGGTAGACCCGAGCAGTACTTC. It codes for CASSLDKAGRPEQYF.

The genes are TRBV19 and TRBJ1-1, with D unresolved. This CDR3 has 13 amino acids. The germline V and J ends were trimmed by 10 bases and 1 base, with 13 bases remaining between them. Germline CDR1 reads LNHDA; CDR2 reads SQIVND (reference sequence). CDR3 bases: TGTGCCACCTCTAGTCAGAGGAACACTGAAGCTTTCTTT. Residues: CATSSQRNTEAFF.

The chain is built from TRBV6-4 and TRBJ1-1, with D unclear. Germline V CDR1 and CDR2: MRHNA, SNTAGT. This CDR3 has 13 residues. The V and J ends lost 2 bases and 1 base respectively, with 5 bases between them. This CDR3 is CASSDSPNTEAFF. CDR3 nucleotide sequence: TGTGCCAGCAGTGACAGCCCGAACACTGAAGCTTTCTTT.

The genes are TRBV9 and TRBJ2-6; D is uncertain. V dropped 0 bases and J dropped 7 bases, with 11 bases sitting between them. The germline gives CDR1 SGDLS, CDR2 YYNGEE. CDR3 length equals 15 residues. The CDR3 coding sequence is TGTGCCAGCAGCGTAGAAACAAGTCGAGCCAACGTCCTGACTTTC. This translates into CASSVETSRANVLTF.

The genes are TRBV29-1 and TRBJ1-2; D is unclear. V gave up 5 bases and J gave up 7 bases, with 20 bases separating them. The germline gives CDR1 SQVTM, CDR2 ANQGSEA. This CDR3 spans 14 amino acids. Here the CDR3 reads CSVIGSLRYSGYTF. CDR3 nucleotides: TGCAGCGTTATCGGGAGCTTGAGGTATAGTGGCTACACCTTC.

This clone was seen once. This chain links TRBV7-9 with TRBJ1-1, with D uncertain. The CDR3 covers 16 residues. Germline values: CDR1 SEHNR, CDR2 FQNEAQ (reference sequence). Trimming removed 5 bases from V and 0 bases from J, with 16 bases in between. In DNA form, the CDR3 reads TGTGCCAGCAGCCCGCTAGCGGGCTTAATGAACACTGAAGCTTTCTTT. Translated, it gives CASSPLAGLMNTEAFF.

The J gene is TRBJ2-5, the V gene TRBV7-2; D might be TRBD2 (6 bases). The DNA matches TRBJ2-7 better at its end, which makes the J call doubtful. The CDR3 loop spans 12 amino acids. Germline-derived CDR1 and CDR2 are SGHTA and FQGNSA. The CDR3, as DNA: TGTGCCAGCAGCTGGGACTCCGGCGAGCAGTACTTC. It is translated as CASSWDSGEQYF.

V and J are TRBV4-1 and TRBJ2-1; no reliable D call. The CDR3 has 15 amino acids. Looked up from germline, CDR1 is MGHRA and CDR2 is YSYEKL. Trimming left V 4 bases short and J 0 bases short, with 10 bases between. In DNA, the CDR3 is TGCGCCAGCAGCCTCCGATTTAGCTCCTACAATGAGCAGTTCTTC. Protein: CASSLRFSSYNEQFF.

V usage is TRBV9 and J usage is TRBJ1-1; 7 bases are shared with TRBD1. The CDR3 length is 15 residues. J was trimmed by 0 bases and V by 3 bases; bases with no gene match: 5. Germline CDR1 is SGDLS and CDR2 is YYNGEE. The CDR3 DNA reads TGTGCCAGCAGCGCTCACAGGGGTATGAACACTGAAGCTTTCTTT. Translation gives CASSAHRGMNTEAFF.

The V gene is TRBV11-2, the J gene TRBJ2-5; 7 nucleotides align to TRBD2. The CDR3 covers 16 residues. The J segment lost 3 bases and the V segment lost 5 bases, leaving 12 bases of the junction unmatched. Per germline, CDR1 SGHAT and CDR2 FQNNGV. As DNA, the CDR3 is TGTGCCAGCAGCCGGGGGACTACTTCTCTGGAAGAGACCCAGTACTTC. This gives the protein CASSRGTTSLEETQYF.

This rearrangement joins TRBV10-1 to TRBJ1-2, with no clear D. With 8 bases removed from V and 4 bases from J, the gap between germline ends came to 14 bases. The CDR3 length is 13 residues. Germline V gene lookup returns CDR1 WNHNN and CDR2 SYGVQD (reference sequence). The CDR3 bases are TGCGCCAGCCTCGTCGACAACAGCTATGGCTACACCTTC. Protein sequence: CASLVDNSYGYTF.

The J gene is TRBJ2-1, the V gene TRBV5-1; 14 bases line up with TRBD2. The CDR3 sequence is 17 residues long. Germline V lookup: CDR1 SGHRS, CDR2 YFSETQ. V trimming: 4 bases; J trimming: 8 bases; junction bases outside the gene matches: 11. Here the CDR3 reads CASSTGLAGVASDEQFF. CDR3 DNA sequence: TGCGCCAGCAGCACGGGACTAGCGGGAGTCGCGAGTGATGAGCAGTTCTTC.

The V call is TRBV10-3, the J call TRBJ2-7, with a tentative D call TRBD2 (5 bases). V lost 3 bases, J lost 5 bases, and 11 bases lay in between. The CDR3 is 13 amino acids. CDR1 ENHRY and CDR2 SYGVKD come from the germline V gene. CDR3 in DNA: TGTGCCATCAGTGACCCAGCGGCCGACGAGCAGTACTTC. Its translation: CAISDPAADEQYF.

This chain joins TRBV10-3 and TRBJ2-2; TRBD1 might be the D (5 bases). Trimming pared 6 bases from V and 6 bases from J, leaving 8 bases between. The germline CDR1 and CDR2 sequences are ENHRY and SYGVKD. The CDR3 extends over 12 amino acids. The CDR3 reads CAISPGPGELFF. In DNA, the CDR3 is TGTGCCATCAGCCCAGGGCCCGGGGAGCTGTTTTTT.

The rearrangement links TRBV18 to TRBJ1-4; maybe TRBD1 (6 bases). The CDR3 has 14 residues. Trimming removed 2 bases at V and 7 bases at J, with 11 bases between. Germline V lookup: CDR1 KGHSH, CDR2 LQKENI. The CDR3 coding sequence is TGTGCCAGCTCACCAGGGGGCTCGGGTGAAAAACTGTTTTTT. As protein: CASSPGGSGEKLFF.

The rearrangement uses TRBV19 and TRBJ2-2; 10 bases match TRBD2. V gave up 0 bases and J gave up 5 bases; unmatched junction bases: 6. The CDR3 spans 17 residues. CDR1 is LNHDA and CDR2 is SQIVND in the germline V gene (reference sequence). The CDR3 DNA is TGTGCCAGTAGTATAGAAGCTAGGACTAGCGGAACCGGGGAGCTGTTTTTT. Its translation is CASSIEARTSGTGELFF.

The gene calls are TRBV2 and TRBJ2-7, with 10 bases fitting TRBD1. This CDR3 comprises 16 residues. Looked up from germline, CDR1 is SNHLY and CDR2 is FYNNEI. V shed 7 bases and J 5 bases; nucleotides not matched to a gene: 14. CDR3 bases: TGTGCCAGCACCTCCCGGGACAGGGGATGGGCGGACGAGCAGTACTTC. It is translated as CASTSRDRGWADEQYF.

This chain connects TRBV6-4 to TRBJ2-3; 11 bases line up with TRBD2. There are 15 residues in the CDR3. The V and J ends lost 6 bases and 5 bases, in that order; junction bases with no gene match: 7. Looked up from germline, CDR1 is MRHNA and CDR2 is SNTAGT. The CDR3 protein is CASSSGLAAVDTQYF. DNA for the CDR3: TGTGCCAGCAGCTCGGGACTAGCGGCAGTAGATACGCAGTATTTT.

In this sample, this clone turned up once. V is TRBV29-1 and J is TRBJ2-1, with 7 bases that match TRBD2. The CDR3 is 11 amino acids. The germline gives CDR1 SQVTM, CDR2 ANQGSEA. The trim removed 6 bases at V and 5 bases at J, leaving 1 base unmatched. This CDR3 is CSVREDNEQFF. In DNA, the CDR3 is TGCAGCGTCCGGGAGGACAATGAGCAGTTCTTC.